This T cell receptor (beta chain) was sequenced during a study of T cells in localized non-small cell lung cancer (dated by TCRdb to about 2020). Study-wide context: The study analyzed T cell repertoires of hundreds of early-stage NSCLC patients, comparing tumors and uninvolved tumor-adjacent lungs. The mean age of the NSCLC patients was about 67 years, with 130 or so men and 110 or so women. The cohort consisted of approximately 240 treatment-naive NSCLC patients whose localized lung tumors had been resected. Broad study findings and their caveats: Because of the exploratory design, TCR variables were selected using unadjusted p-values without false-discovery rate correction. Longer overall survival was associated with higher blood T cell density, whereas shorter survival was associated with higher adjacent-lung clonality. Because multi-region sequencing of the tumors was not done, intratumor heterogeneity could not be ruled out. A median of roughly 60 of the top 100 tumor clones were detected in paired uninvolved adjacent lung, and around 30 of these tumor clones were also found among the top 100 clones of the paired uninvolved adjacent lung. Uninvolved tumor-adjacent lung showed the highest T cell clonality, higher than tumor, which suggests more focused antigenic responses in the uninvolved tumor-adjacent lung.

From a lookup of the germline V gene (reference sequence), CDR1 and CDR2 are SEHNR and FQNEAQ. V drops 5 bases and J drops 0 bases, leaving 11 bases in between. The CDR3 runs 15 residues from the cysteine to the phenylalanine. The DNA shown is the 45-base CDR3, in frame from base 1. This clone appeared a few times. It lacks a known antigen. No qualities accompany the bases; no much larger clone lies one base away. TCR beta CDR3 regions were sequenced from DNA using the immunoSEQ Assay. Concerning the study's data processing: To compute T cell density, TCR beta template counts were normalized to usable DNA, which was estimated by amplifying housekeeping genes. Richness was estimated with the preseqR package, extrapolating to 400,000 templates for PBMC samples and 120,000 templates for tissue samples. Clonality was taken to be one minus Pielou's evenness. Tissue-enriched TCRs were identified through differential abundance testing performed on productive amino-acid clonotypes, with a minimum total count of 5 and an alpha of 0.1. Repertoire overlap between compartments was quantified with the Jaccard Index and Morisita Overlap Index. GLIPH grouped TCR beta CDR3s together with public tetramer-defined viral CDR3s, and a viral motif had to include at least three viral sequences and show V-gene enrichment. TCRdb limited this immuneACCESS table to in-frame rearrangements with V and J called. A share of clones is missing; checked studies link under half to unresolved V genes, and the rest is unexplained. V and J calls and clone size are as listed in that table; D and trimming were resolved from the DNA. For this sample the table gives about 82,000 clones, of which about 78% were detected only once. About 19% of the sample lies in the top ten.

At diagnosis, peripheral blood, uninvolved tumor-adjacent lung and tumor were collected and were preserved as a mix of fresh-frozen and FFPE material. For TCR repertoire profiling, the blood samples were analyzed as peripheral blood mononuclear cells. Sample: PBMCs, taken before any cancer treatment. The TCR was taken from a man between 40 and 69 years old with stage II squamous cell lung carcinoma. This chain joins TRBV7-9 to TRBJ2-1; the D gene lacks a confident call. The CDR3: CASSPRLSSYNEQFF. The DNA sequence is TGTGCCAGCAGCCCCAGGCTGAGCTCCTACAATGAGCAGTTCTTC. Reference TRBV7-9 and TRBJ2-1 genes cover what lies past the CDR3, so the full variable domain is DTGVSQNPRHKITKRGQNVTFRCDPISEHNRLYWYRQTLGQGPEFLTYFQNEAQLEKSRLLSDRFSAERPKGSFSTLEIQRTEQGDSAMYLCASSPRLSSYNEQFFGPGTRLTVL.